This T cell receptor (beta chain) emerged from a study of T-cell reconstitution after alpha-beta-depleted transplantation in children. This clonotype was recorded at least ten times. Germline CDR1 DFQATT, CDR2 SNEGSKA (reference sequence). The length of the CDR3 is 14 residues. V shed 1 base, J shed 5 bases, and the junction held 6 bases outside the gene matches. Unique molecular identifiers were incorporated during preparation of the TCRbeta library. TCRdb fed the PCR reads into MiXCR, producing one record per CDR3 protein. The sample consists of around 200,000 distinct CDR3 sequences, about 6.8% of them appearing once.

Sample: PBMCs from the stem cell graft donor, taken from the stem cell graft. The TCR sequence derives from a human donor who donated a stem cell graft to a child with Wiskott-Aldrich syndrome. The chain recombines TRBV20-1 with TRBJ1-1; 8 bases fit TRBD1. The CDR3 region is CSARGQDRVTEAFF. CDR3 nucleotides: TGCAGTGCTAGAGGTCAGGACAGGGTGACTGAAGCTTTCTTT.